This T cell receptor beta chain is from a study of graft-versus-host responses after intestinal transplantation. At the level of the study: Transplants were multivisceral, liver-intestinal, or isolated intestinal. Whole-study findings and limits: Recipient marrow showed GvH clones, some seen first in ileum or blood.

The CDR3 is 15 residues long. Germline CDR1 SEHNR, CDR2 FQNEAQ (reference sequence). V was cut by 5 bases and J by 0 bases, with 10 bases left in between. Clones were read by immunoSEQ multiplex PCR, and TCRdb kept only the in-frame ones, dropping some. The sample contains tens of thousands of clones, 94% of which appear only once. About this clone: Antigen unknown.

Sequenced here: unstimulated CD4+ T cells sorted from spleen or lymph node cells, sampled before transplant. The rearrangement uses TRBV7-9 and TRBJ1-4; D gene uncertain. This receptor was taken from a human donor who was the organ donor for an intestinal transplant. The CDR3 bases are TGTGCCAGCAGCCGAACCTCTGCAACTAATGAAAAACTGTTTTTT. It translates to CASSRTSATNEKLFF.